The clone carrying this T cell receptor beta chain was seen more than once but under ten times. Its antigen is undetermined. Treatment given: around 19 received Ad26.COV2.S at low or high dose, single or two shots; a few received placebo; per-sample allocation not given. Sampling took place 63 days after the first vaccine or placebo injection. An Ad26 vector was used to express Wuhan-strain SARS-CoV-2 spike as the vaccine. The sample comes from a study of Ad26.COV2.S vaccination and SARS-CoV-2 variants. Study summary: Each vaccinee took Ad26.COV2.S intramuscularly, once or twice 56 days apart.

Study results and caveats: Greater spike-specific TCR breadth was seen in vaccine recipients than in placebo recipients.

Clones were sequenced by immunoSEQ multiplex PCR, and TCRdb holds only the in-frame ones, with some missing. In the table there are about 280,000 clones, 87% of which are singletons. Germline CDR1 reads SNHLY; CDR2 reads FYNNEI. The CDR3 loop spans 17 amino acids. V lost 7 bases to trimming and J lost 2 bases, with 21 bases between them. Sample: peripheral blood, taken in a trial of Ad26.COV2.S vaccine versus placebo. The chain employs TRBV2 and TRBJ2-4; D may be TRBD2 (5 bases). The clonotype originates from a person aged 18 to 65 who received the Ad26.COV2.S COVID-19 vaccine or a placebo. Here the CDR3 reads CASKPATTSPTKNIQYF. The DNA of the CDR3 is TGTGCCAGCAAACCCGCAACCACTAGTCCAACCAAAAACATTCAGTACTTC. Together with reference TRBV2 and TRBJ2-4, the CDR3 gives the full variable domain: EPEVTQTPSHQVTQMGQEVILRCVPISNHLYFYWYRQILGQKVEFLVSFYNNEISEKSEIFDDQFSVERPDGSNFTLKIRSTKLEDSAMYFCASKPATTSPTKNIQYFGAGTRLSVL.